Listed here are 30 T cell receptor beta chains from one sample, sequenced in a study of T cells in Graves' hyperthyroidism and ophthalmopathy. Researchers took RNA transcripts and amplified the TCR beta CDR3 regions from them. When the TCR CDR3 underwent first-round RT-PCR, the HTBI primer set was used. TCRdb re-analysed the multiplex PCR reads in MiXCR, keeping a single row per CDR3 protein. The data contain under 400,000 distinct CDR3 sequences, 15% to 19% of them singletons. Sequencing was carried out using blood. The receptor source for this set is a woman under 30 with Graves' hyperthyroidism that later progressed to Graves' ophthalmopathy.

Note on this clonotype: A much larger clone is a single base away; this may be a read error. CDR3 nucleotides: TGCGCCAACAGCGAAGGACTAGCGGGAGCCGAGCAGTACTTC. It yields the protein CANSEGLAGAEQYF. V and J are TRBV5-1 and TRBJ2-7; 13 bases agree with TRBD2. The CDR3 is made up of 14 amino acids. Per the germline V gene, CDR1 is SGHRS and CDR2 is YFSETQ.

The chain has TRBV29-1 and TRBJ2-5, with D hard to call. Trimming cost V 4 bases and J 5 bases, with 5 bases left between them. The CDR3 is 10 amino acids. Germline-derived CDR1 and CDR2 are SQVTM and ANQGSEA. As DNA, the CDR3 is TGCAGCGTTGCCTATGAGACCCAGTACTTC. It encodes CSVAYETQYF.

Points on this clonotype: This may stem from a read error, because a much larger clone lies one nucleotide away. The V and J genes are TRBV27 and TRBJ1-1; weak D call: TRBD1 (5 bases). The CDR3 totals 14 residues. Germline loops: CDR1 MNHEY, CDR2 SMNVEV (reference sequence). V lost 5 bases to trimming and J lost 4 bases, with 14 bases between them. DNA of the CDR3: TGTGCCAGCAGTCCATTCGGGGGTACCACTGAAGCTTTCTTT. As protein: CASSPFGGTTEAFF.

This chain joins TRBV4-3 and TRBJ1-2, with D hard to call. The CDR3 is made up of 18 amino acids. The germline V gene encodes CDR1 LGHNA and CDR2 YSLEER. V was cut by 0 bases and J by 1 base, with 18 bases left in between. The CDR3 DNA follows: TGCGCCAGCAGCCAAGAGGCCAGGAGAACCCCTCATAACTATGGCTACACCTTC. It translates to CASSQEARRTPHNYGYTF.

Only a few counts were recorded for this clonotype. The chain has TRBV28 and TRBJ2-4; 15 nucleotides match TRBD2. Unmatched junction bases numbered 13, after V lost 2 bases and J lost 8 bases. The CDR3 is 19 residues long. Looked up from germline, CDR1 is MDHEN and CDR2 is SYDVKM. The CDR3 loop reads CASSLRQYGTSGRKDIQYF. CDR3 nucleotide sequence: TGTGCCAGCAGTTTAAGGCAGTACGGGACTAGCGGGAGGAAGGACATTCAGTACTTC.

The count of this clonotype is one. The chain combines TRBV18 with TRBJ2-4, with 7 positions matching TRBD2. V was pared by 2 bases and J by 8 bases, with 12 bases of the junction left unmatched. The CDR3 has 16 residues. Germline values: CDR1 KGHSH, CDR2 LQKENI. The CDR3 here is CASSPRRSGAPDIQYF. The CDR3 DNA follows: TGTGCCAGCTCACCAAGGAGAAGCGGGGCTCCGGACATTCAGTACTTC.

In its sample, this clonotype was seen a few times. The chain couples TRBV18 to TRBJ2-5; D ambiguous. V lost 3 bases and J lost 2, with 7 bases in between. CDR1 KGHSH and CDR2 LQKENI come from the germline V gene. This CDR3 comprises 13 residues. DNA of the CDR3: TGTGCCAGCTCACCCAATAAGCAAGAGACCCAGTACTTC. Translated, it gives CASSPNKQETQYF.

This clonotype was observed once. This chain connects TRBV6-1 to TRBJ2-2; 10 nucleotides match TRBD2. Germline CDR1 reads MNHNS; CDR2 reads SASEGT. Trimming took 6 bases from V and 5 from J; bases not matched to a gene: 15. CDR3 length: 18 residues. The CDR3 here is CASSGNPIAGGETGELFF. For the CDR3, the DNA is TGTGCCAGCAGCGGGAACCCTATAGCGGGAGGAGAGACCGGGGAGCTGTTTTTT.

Many counts were recorded for this clonotype. The J gene is TRBJ2-7, the V gene TRBV28; possibly TRBD2 for D (5 bases). Germline CDR1 MDHEN, CDR2 SYDVKM. The CDR3 has 14 amino acids. Trimming removed 7 bases at V and 2 bases at J, with 15 bases between. For the CDR3, the DNA is TGTGCCAGCACCGAAATAGCGAGTACCTACGAGCAGTACTTC. Translated: CASTEIASTYEQYF.

The chain uses TRBV7-9 and TRBJ2-5; D gene ambiguous. CDR1 and CDR2 from the germline V gene are SEHNR and FQNEAQ (reference sequence). The CDR3 length is 11 residues. V was trimmed by 5 bases and J by 2 bases, leaving 3 bases between them. CDR3 loop: CASSMQETQYF. For the CDR3, the DNA is TGTGCCAGCAGCATGCAAGAGACCCAGTACTTC.

This clonotype was recorded at least ten times. The J gene is TRBJ2-1, the V gene TRBV7-9; the D call may be TRBD1 or TRBD2 (7 bases each). CDR3 length: 17 amino acids. Germline-derived CDR1 and CDR2 are SEHNR and FQNEAQ (reference sequence). V was trimmed by 1 base and J by 8 bases, leaving 21 bases between them. The CDR3 spells CASSLEGASGYLDEQFF. CDR3 in DNA: TGTGCCAGCAGCTTAGAGGGGGCTAGCGGCTATTTGGATGAGCAGTTCTTC. Supplemented by reference TRBV7-9 and TRBJ2-1, the full variable domain reads DTGVSQNPRHKITKRGQNVTFRCDPISEHNRLYWYRQTLGQGPEFLTYFQNEAQLEKSRLLSDRFSAERPKGSFSTLEIQRTEQGDSAMYLCASSLEGASGYLDEQFFGPGTRLTVL.

Only a few counts were recorded for this clonotype. In DNA form, the CDR3 reads TGTGCCAGCAACGGCGACCCGGGACAGGGGGGCAGCAATCAGCCCCAGCATTTT. Its protein is CASNGDPGQGGSNQPQHF. The chain carries TRBV2 and TRBJ1-5; 11 bases agree with TRBD1. Germline CDR1 SNHLY, CDR2 FYNNEI. This CDR3 is 18 amino acids long. V dropped 7 bases and J dropped 1; count of bases not matched to a gene: 12.

This clonotype was detected many times. V gene TRBV2 combines with J gene TRBJ2-5; 10 nucleotides agree with TRBD2. CDR3 size: 16 residues. In germline, CDR1 is SNHLY, CDR2 FYNNEI. With V trimmed by 5 bases and J by 5 bases, 11 bases remained unmatched. CDR3 amino acids: CASSPSPGTSVETQYF. DNA of the CDR3: TGTGCCAGCAGTCCCTCCCCCGGGACTAGCGTTGAGACCCAGTACTTC.

This clonotype was counted ten times or more. The chain employs TRBV14 and TRBJ1-1, with D unresolved. V lost 2 bases and J lost 1, with 8 bases in between. The V gene's germline CDR1 is SGHDN and CDR2 FVKESK. There are 14 residues in the CDR3. CDR3 sequence: CASSQYNGNTEAFF. In DNA, the CDR3 is TGTGCCAGCAGCCAATATAACGGGAACACTGAAGCTTTCTTT.

The chain carries TRBV24-1 and TRBJ1-1, with a tentative D call TRBD1 (5 bases). Germline V CDR1 and CDR2: KGHDR, SFDVKD. CDR3 size: 13 residues. V gave up 9 bases and J gave up 1 base, with 11 bases separating them. The CDR3 bases are TGTGCCACCTGTGTCGGGGCGAACACTGAAGCTTTCTTT. This sequence encodes CATCVGANTEAFF.

The rearrangement links TRBV19 to TRBJ2-1; D not certain. V lost 7 bases, J lost 5 bases, and 15 bases lay in between. The CDR3 is 14 residues long. CDR1 and CDR2 (germline): LNHDA, SQIVND (reference sequence). CDR3 sequence: CASNGFQKDNEQFF. The CDR3 DNA reads TGTGCCAGTAATGGGTTCCAAAAGGACAATGAGCAGTTCTTC.

The chain combines TRBV28 with TRBJ1-1; a possible D gene is TRBD1 (5 bases). The CDR3 contains 14 residues. V was clipped by 6 bases and J by 6 bases, with 17 bases between them. Germline loops: CDR1 MDHEN, CDR2 SYDVKM. The CDR3 bases are TGTGCCAGCAGCTCATTTTATACAGGCCCTGAAGCTTTCTTT. Translated: CASSSFYTGPEAFF.

A remark on this clonotype: A read error may explain this, as a much larger clone is one base away. V is TRBV6-1 and J is TRBJ2-1; TRBD2 agrees at 8 bases. Germline V gene lookup returns CDR1 MNHNS and CDR2 SASEGT. The CDR3 loop spans 14 amino acids. The CDR3 DNA reads TGTACCAGCAGTCCTACGGGACTAGGTGACGAGCAGTTCTTC. Amino acid sequence: CTSSPTGLGDEQFF.

In this sample, this clonotype turned up many times. The chain joins TRBV3-1 to TRBJ2-1; D call uncertain. V shed 1 base and J shed 9 bases, with 13 bases lying between them. Germline V CDR1 and CDR2: LGHDT, YNNKEL (reference sequence). The length of the CDR3 is 14 residues. CDR3 amino acids: CASSQGIPKGEQFF. The CDR3, as DNA: TGTGCCAGCAGCCAAGGTATCCCCAAGGGTGAGCAGTTCTTC.

The rearrangement joins TRBV28 to TRBJ1-1; TRBD1 might be the D (5 bases). The length of the CDR3 is 13 residues. Looked up from germline, CDR1 is MDHEN and CDR2 is SYDVKM. Trimming left V 7 bases short and J 6 bases short, with 15 bases between. As DNA, the CDR3 is TGTGCCAGCAAGATCGGGGGGTTTGCTGAAGCTTTCTTT. The encoded protein is CASKIGGFAEAFF.

V usage is TRBV15 and J usage is TRBJ2-7, with D maybe TRBD2 (6 bases). This CDR3 has 14 residues. The germline V gene encodes CDR1 LNHNV and CDR2 YYDKDF (reference sequence). The V gene lost 1 base and the J gene lost 1 base, with 8 bases spanning the gap. Here the CDR3 reads CATSRGGGSYEQYF. The CDR3, as DNA: TGTGCCACCAGCAGAGGTGGGGGGTCCTACGAGCAGTACTTC.

Only a few counts were recorded for this clonotype. This chain links TRBV28 with TRBJ1-4; 8 bases match TRBD1. This CDR3 is built from 13 residues. The V gene's germline CDR1 is MDHEN and CDR2 SYDVKM. V shed 4 bases, J shed 7 bases, and the junction held 2 bases outside the gene matches. Here the CDR3 DNA reads TGTGCCAGCAGTTGGCAGGGGGCTGAAAAACTGTTTTTT. It codes for CASSWQGAEKLFF.

This clonotype was observed many times. The V call is TRBV3-1, the J call TRBJ2-1; D possibly matches TRBD1 or TRBD2 (6 bases each). The CDR3 has 16 amino acids. Germline-derived CDR1 and CDR2 are LGHDT and YNNKEL (reference sequence). Trimming removed 1 base at V and 4 bases at J, with 14 bases between. The CDR3 here is CASSQGGGGTYNEQFF. The CDR3 region has the DNA TGTGCCAGCAGCCAAGGTGGGGGCGGGACTTACAATGAGCAGTTCTTC.

There are many counts of this clonotype. The gene calls are TRBV20-1 and TRBJ2-7; 7 nucleotides line up with TRBD1. V dropped 6 bases and J dropped 2; count of bases not matched to a gene: 16. Germline V CDR1 and CDR2: DFQATT, SNEGSKA (reference sequence). This CDR3 is built from 16 residues. This CDR3 reads CSAIDRAKGDTYEQYF. The DNA of the CDR3 is TGCAGTGCAATCGACAGGGCTAAAGGGGATACCTACGAGCAGTACTTC.

This clonotype was picked up many times. The chain has TRBV7-2 and TRBJ2-1, with D maybe TRBD2 (6 bases). V lost 2 bases to trimming and J lost 5 bases, with 16 bases between them. The length of the CDR3 is 16 residues. Germline CDR1 is SGHTA and CDR2 is FQGNSA. Here the CDR3 reads CASSLRPREPHNEQFF. CDR3 DNA: TGTGCCAGCAGCTTAAGGCCCCGGGAGCCCCACAATGAGCAGTTCTTC.

This clonotype was found many times. This chain joins TRBV2 and TRBJ1-4; D uncertain. V shed 4 bases and J shed 4 bases, with 10 bases lying between them. The CDR3 runs to 14 residues. Germline CDR1 SNHLY, CDR2 FYNNEI. The CDR3 spells CASSVWAFNEKLFF. The CDR3 DNA reads TGTGCCAGCAGTGTTTGGGCCTTTAATGAAAAACTGTTTTTT. Combining the CDR3 with reference TRBV2 and TRBJ1-4 gives the whole variable domain EPEVTQTPSHQVTQMGQEVILRCVPISNHLYFYWYRQILGQKVEFLVSFYNNEISEKSEIFDDQFSVERPDGSNFTLKIRSTKLEDSAMYFCASSVWAFNEKLFFGSGTQLSVL.

This chain links TRBV24-1 with TRBJ2-3; D is perhaps TRBD1 or TRBD2 (5 bases each). CDR3 length equals 15 residues. V gave up 3 bases and J gave up 6 bases, with 15 bases separating them. The germline V gene has CDR1 KGHDR and CDR2 SFDVKD. CDR3 sequence: CATSDPGPKFDTQYF. The CDR3 DNA follows: TGTGCCACCAGTGATCCGGGACCTAAATTTGATACGCAGTATTTT.

This clonotype was seen a few times. Without the conserved terminal phenylalanine or tryptophan, this CDR3 likely stems from a read error. The rearrangement joins TRBV11-3 to TRBJ2-1, with D perhaps TRBD2 (6 bases). V lost 0 bases, J lost 9 bases, and 15 bases lay in between. The V gene's germline CDR1 is SGHNT and CDR2 YENEEA. The length of the CDR3 is 15 residues. The CDR3 protein is CASSLDGAGRSEQFL. CDR3 coding DNA: TGTGCCAGCAGCTTAGACGGCGCGGGGCGCTCTGAGCAGTTCCTC.

This clonotype appeared many times. The chain recombines TRBV14 with TRBJ2-5; no clear D. The V gene lost 3 bases and the J gene lost 5 bases, with 13 bases spanning the gap. The CDR3 runs to 14 residues. CDR1 SGHDN and CDR2 FVKESK come from the germline V gene. This CDR3 reads CASSHGLGRETQYF. The CDR3 DNA reads TGTGCCAGCAGCCACGGTCTGGGCAGGGAGACCCAGTACTTC.

This clonotype has ten or more counts. The genes are TRBV24-1 and TRBJ1-2; no firm D call. Trimming shortened V by 5 bases and J by 3 bases, and 3 bases separated the two germline ends. CDR1 and CDR2 from the germline V gene are KGHDR and SFDVKD. This CDR3 spans 11 amino acids. Written as DNA, the CDR3 is TGTGCCACCAGTGGAGACTATGGCTACACCTTC. As protein: CATSGDYGYTF.